This T cell receptor beta chain was sequenced during a study of blood T cell repertoires in COVID-19. Looking at the study overall: Some COVID-19 samples were acute and others convalescent; all came from the United States, Italy and Spain. Sources were T cells, B-cell-depleted T cells, or PBMCs; the material itself was cDNA or gDNA.

The V gene end was trimmed by 3 bases and the J gene end by 4 bases; junction bases not matched to a gene: 3. Germline CDR1 and CDR2: SQVTM and ANQGSEA. The CDR3 spans 14 residues. Authors' data handling: The assay estimated nucleated cells by amplifying reference gene primers. Repertoires were generated with immunoSEQ multiplex PCR, while TCRdb's copy carries only in-frame clones and drops some. D and trimming come from the DNA, and the V and J calls and clone size come from that table. The data hold 140,000 to 150,000 clones, with 88% observed a single time. The TCR was taken from a man in his 70s with acute or convalescent COVID-19. The sample comprised peripheral blood. This chain connects TRBV29-1 to TRBJ1-6; 7 bases agree with TRBD1. The CDR3 DNA is TGCAGCGTTGAGGGGACAGTGTATAATTCACCCCTCCACTTT. Its protein product is CSVEGTVYNSPLHF.